These 23 T cell receptor beta chains share one sample of origin, sequenced in a study of identical twins. TCRdb reanalysed the 5' RACE reads using MiXCR and keeps one entry per CDR3 protein. The data contain more than 400,000 distinct CDR3 sequences, about 16% of them seen just once; the ten biggest clones take up roughly 0.46%. Separately, the same data were catalogued under a study of yellow fever vaccine responses in identical twins.

Sequencing was done on a sample of CD4+ T cells sorted from blood. These receptors all come from a woman between 18 and 29 years old in good health.

A few counts support this clonotype. The chain carries TRBV11-2 and TRBJ2-7; D is undetermined. Germline loops: CDR1 SGHAT, CDR2 FQNNGV. The V gene lost 6 bases and the J gene lost 0 bases, with 15 bases spanning the gap. The CDR3 extends over 15 amino acids. CDR3 sequence: CASSRIGKTSYEQYF. The CDR3 nucleotides read TGTGCCAGCAGTCGAATCGGCAAAACCTCCTACGAGCAGTACTTC.

In this sample, this clonotype turned up a few times. The chain links TRBV6-1 to TRBJ1-1; D is possibly TRBD1 (5 bases). With 5 bases removed from V and 4 bases from J, the gap between germline ends came to 14 bases. The CDR3 runs to 14 residues. Looked up from germline, CDR1 is MNHNS and CDR2 is SASEGT. DNA for the CDR3: TGTGCCAGCAGTCCCGGGTGGGGCGGCACTGAAGCTTTCTTT. Encoded protein: CASSPGWGGTEAFF.

There are a few counts of this clonotype. This chain joins TRBV5-6 and TRBJ2-7; D may correspond to TRBD1 or TRBD2 (5 bases each). The V and J ends lost 2 bases and 5 bases respectively, with 11 bases between them. The CDR3 extends over 13 amino acids. Germline loops: CDR1 SGHDT, CDR2 YYEEEE. In DNA form, the CDR3 reads TGTGCCAGCAGCTTCCAGGGAGATCACGAGCAGTACGTC. Its translation is CASSFQGDHEQYV.

V gene TRBV24-1 combines with J gene TRBJ2-1; no clear D gene. V was pared by 5 bases and J by 9 bases, with 16 bases between. The CDR3 totals 14 residues. Germline V gene lookup returns CDR1 KGHDR and CDR2 SFDVKD. The chain's CDR3 is CATSGNTHRGEQFF. The DNA of the CDR3 is TGTGCCACCAGTGGAAACACTCATCGTGGTGAGCAGTTCTTC.

This clonotype was seen more than once but under ten times. The rearrangement joins TRBV7-8 to TRBJ2-5, with D uncertain. V was shortened by 4 bases and J by 6 bases, with 6 bases between the two germline ends. CDR1 is SGHVS, CDR2 FQNEAQ, per germline. This CDR3 comprises 11 residues. The DNA for the CDR3 is TGTGCCAGCAGCTCCATCCAGACCCAGTACTTC. It yields the protein CASSSIQTQYF.

The V call is TRBV6-1, the J call TRBJ2-5, with a tentative D call TRBD2 (5 bases). CDR3 size: 15 residues. Trimming shortened V by 6 bases and J by 4 bases, and 18 bases separated the two germline ends. Germline V gene lookup returns CDR1 MNHNS and CDR2 SASEGT. The CDR3 nucleotides read TGTGCCAGCAGGGGCACCAGCGGTTCTCGAGAGACCCAGTACTTC. Its translation: CASRGTSGSRETQYF.

The rearrangement joins TRBV12-3 or TRBV12-4 to TRBJ1-6, with 7 bases fitting TRBD1. V lost 3 bases, J lost 8 bases, and 4 bases stayed unmatched. The CDR3 totals 14 residues. The CDR3 sequence is CASSLGQPYSPLHF. The DNA of the CDR3 is TGTGCCAGCAGTTTGGGACAGCCTTATTCACCCCTCCACTTT.

The sample holds a few counts of this clonotype. The J gene is TRBJ1-1, the V gene TRBV18; a possible D gene is TRBD1 (6 bases). The CDR3 spans 15 residues. CDR1 KGHSH and CDR2 LQKENI come from the germline V gene. V was trimmed by 3 bases and J by 1 base, leaving 12 bases between them. The CDR3 DNA is TGTGCCAGCTCACCGGCGGGACACCAGAACACTGAAGCTTTCTTT. This codes for CASSPAGHQNTEAFF.

A few counts support this clonotype. J is TRBJ2-5 and V is TRBV3-1, with TRBD2 identical over 15 bases. Germline-derived CDR1 and CDR2 are LGHDT and YNNKEL (reference sequence). This CDR3 is 18 amino acids long. J was trimmed by 4 bases and V by 4 bases; bases with no gene match: 10. The CDR3 DNA reads as TGTGCCAGCAGCCCAGGACTAGCGGGGGGGCCGGGGCGAGAGACCCAGTACTTC. Translated, it gives CASSPGLAGGPGRETQYF.

This chain links TRBV27 with TRBJ2-7, with D perhaps TRBD1 or TRBD2 (6 bases each). CDR1 is MNHEY and CDR2 is SMNVEV in the germline V gene (reference sequence). Trimming cost V 6 bases and J 2 bases, with 14 bases left between them. This CDR3 comprises 14 residues. CDR3 protein: CASRKQGGPYEQYV. CDR3 bases: TGTGCCAGCAGAAAACAGGGAGGCCCCTACGAGCAGTACGTC.

The sample holds many counts of this clonotype. This chain connects TRBV28 to TRBJ2-7; 12 bases agree with TRBD2. Losses at the gene ends were 8 bases for V and 6 bases for J; bases not matched to a gene: 20. Per germline, CDR1 MDHEN and CDR2 SYDVKM. This CDR3 has 18 amino acids. CDR3 amino acids: CASGQSGTSGPFSSEQYF. CDR3 bases: TGTGCCAGCGGTCAATCCGGGACTAGCGGGCCTTTCTCGTCCGAGCAGTACTTC. Together with reference TRBV28 and TRBJ2-7, the CDR3 gives the full variable domain: DVKVTQSSRYLVKRTGEKVFLECVQDMDHENMFWYRQDPGLGLRLIYFSYDVKMKEKGDIPEGYSVSREKKERFSLILESASTNQTSMYLCASGQSGTSGPFSSEQYFGPGTRLTVT.

This clonotype was found a few times. The CDR3 region is CAIRLDRGCEKLFF. The CDR3 bases are TGTGCCATCAGACTAGACAGGGGGTGTGAAAAACTGTTTTTT. The genes are TRBV10-3 and TRBJ1-4; 9 positions match TRBD1. The CDR3 runs to 14 residues. V was pared by 6 bases and J by 7 bases, with 6 bases of the junction left unmatched. The germline CDR1 and CDR2 sequences are ENHRY and SYGVKD.

The chain recombines TRBV6-1 with TRBJ1-2; no definite D call. V was shortened by 5 bases and J by 2 bases, with 18 bases between the two germline ends. The CDR3 runs to 16 residues. The germline gives CDR1 MNHNS, CDR2 SASEGT. The DNA for the CDR3 is TGTGCCAGCAGTCTCTCCCAAACCGTGGGGAACTATGGCTACACCTTC. It is translated as CASSLSQTVGNYGYTF.

The J gene is TRBJ2-1, the V gene TRBV10-3; 7 bases are shared with TRBD1. V shed 6 bases, J shed 2 bases, and the junction held 4 bases outside the gene matches. The CDR3 totals 14 residues. Germline CDR1 is ENHRY and CDR2 is SYGVKD. CDR3 sequence: CAIRDRSAYNEQFF. The CDR3 region has the DNA TGTGCCATCAGGGACAGGTCAGCCTACAATGAGCAGTTCTTC.

The chain has TRBV14 and TRBJ2-1; the D is unclear. With 1 base removed from V and 13 bases from J, the gap between germline ends came to 26 bases. The CDR3 has 17 amino acids. Germline values: CDR1 SGHDN, CDR2 FVKESK. CDR3 sequence reads: CASSQGFTVRFGLSQFF. DNA for the CDR3: TGTGCCAGCAGCCAAGGTTTCACAGTTCGGTTCGGCCTCTCCCAGTTCTTC.

The rearrangement joins TRBV9 to TRBJ2-1; D not resolved. Germline V gene sequence: CDR1 SGDLS, CDR2 YYNGEE. Between the trimmed V and J ends, which lost 0 bases and 5 bases, there was a span of 6 bases. The CDR3 is made up of 13 amino acids. The CDR3 is CASSVGGNNEQFF. CDR3 sequence (DNA): TGTGCCAGCAGCGTAGGGGGTAACAATGAGCAGTTCTTC.

This clonotype was seen more than once but under ten times. This chain uses TRBV5-1 with TRBJ2-3; maybe TRBD2 (5 bases). Germline V CDR1 and CDR2: SGHRS, YFSETQ. CDR3 length: 15 amino acids. V lost 0 bases and J lost 4, with 12 bases in between. The CDR3 sequence is CASSLGRDPSDTQYF. As DNA, the CDR3 is TGCGCCAGCAGCTTGGGACGGGATCCCTCAGATACGCAGTATTTT.

The chain combines TRBV7-3 with TRBJ2-1; 11 nucleotides align to TRBD2. Germline V lookup: CDR1 SGHTA, CDR2 FQGTGA. The CDR3 covers 17 residues. V lost 4 bases, J lost 3 bases, and 8 bases stayed unmatched. The CDR3 region has the DNA TGTGCCAGCAGCTCCCCGACTAGCGGGAATATCTACAATGAGCAGTTCTTC. Its translation is CASSSPTSGNIYNEQFF.

In this sample, this clonotype turned up once. The chain combines TRBV7-9 with TRBJ2-7; 9 bases align to TRBD1. CDR1 SEHNR and CDR2 FQNEAQ come from the germline V gene (reference sequence). The CDR3 is 15 residues long. After removal of 4 bases from V and 0 bases from J, the junction contained 4 bases not matched to a gene. In DNA, the CDR3 is TGTGCCAGCAGCTCCCCGACAGGGGGCTCCTACGAGCAGTACTTC. This codes for CASSSPTGGSYEQYF.

V usage is TRBV10-3 and J usage is TRBJ2-7; 7 nucleotides line up with TRBD2. The germline V gene has CDR1 ENHRY and CDR2 SYGVKD. Trimming removed 6 bases from V and 1 base from J; junction bases left unmatched: 3. This CDR3 has 13 amino acids. CDR3 sequence reads: CAIRGEGSYEQYV. The DNA of the CDR3 is TGTGCCATCAGGGGGGAGGGATCCTACGAGCAGTACGTC.

In its sample, this clonotype was seen once. V is TRBV2 and J is TRBJ2-3; D gene ambiguous. The V and J ends lost 5 bases and 6 bases respectively, with 6 bases between them. The CDR3 spans 11 residues. Germline V gives CDR1 SNHLY, CDR2 FYNNEI. CDR3 in DNA: TGTGCCAGCAGTACCAGGGATACGCAGTATTTT. Protein product: CASSTRDTQYF.

J is TRBJ2-1 and V is TRBV2; D may be TRBD2 (7 bases). Trimming removed 3 bases at V and 6 bases at J, with 12 bases between. This CDR3 has 14 amino acids. Per germline, CDR1 SNHLY and CDR2 FYNNEI. CDR3 sequence: CASSDLRGLNEQFF. CDR3 DNA: TGTGCCAGCAGTGATTTGCGGGGGCTCAATGAGCAGTTCTTC.

In this sample, this clonotype turned up a few times. The chain employs TRBV5-1 and TRBJ2-3; 8 bases align to TRBD1. Germline values: CDR1 SGHRS, CDR2 YFSETQ. The V gene end was trimmed by 3 bases and the J gene end by 5 bases; junction bases not matched to a gene: 5. The CDR3 extends over 14 amino acids. CDR3 coding DNA: TGCGCCAGCAGCTACGCGACAGGGGAAGATACGCAGTATTTT. This encodes CASSYATGEDTQYF. The variable domain in full, completed from reference TRBV5-1 and TRBJ2-3, reads KAGVTQTPRYLIKTRGQQVTLSCSPISGHRSVSWYQQTPGQGLQFLFEYFSETQRNKGNFPGRFSGRQFSNSRSEMNVSTLELGDSALYLCASSYATGEDTQYFGPGTRLTVL.